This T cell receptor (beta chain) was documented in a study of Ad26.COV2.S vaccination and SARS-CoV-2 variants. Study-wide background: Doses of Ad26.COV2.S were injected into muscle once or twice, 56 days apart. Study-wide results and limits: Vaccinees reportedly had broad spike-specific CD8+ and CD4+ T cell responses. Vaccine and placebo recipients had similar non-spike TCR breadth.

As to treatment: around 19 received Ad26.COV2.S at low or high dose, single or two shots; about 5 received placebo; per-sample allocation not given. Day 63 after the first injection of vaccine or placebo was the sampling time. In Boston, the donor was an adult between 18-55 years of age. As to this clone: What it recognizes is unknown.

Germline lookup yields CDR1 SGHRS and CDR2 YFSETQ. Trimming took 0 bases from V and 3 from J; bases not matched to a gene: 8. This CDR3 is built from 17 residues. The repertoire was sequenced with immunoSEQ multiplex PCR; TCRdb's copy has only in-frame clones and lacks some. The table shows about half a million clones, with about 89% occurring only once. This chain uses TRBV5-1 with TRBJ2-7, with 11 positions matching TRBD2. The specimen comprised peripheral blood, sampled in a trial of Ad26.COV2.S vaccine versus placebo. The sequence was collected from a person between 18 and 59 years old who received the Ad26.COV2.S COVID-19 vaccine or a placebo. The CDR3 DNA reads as TGCGCCAGCAGCTTGGCCCCTAGCGGGAGGCGATTCTACGAGCAGTACTTC. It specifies CASSLAPSGRRFYEQYF.